Following are 15 T cell receptor beta chains from one sample sequenced in a study of a mutant IDH1 vaccine in newly diagnosed glioma. Sample time point: week 23, last vaccination. A single vaccine dose contained 300 ug of mutant IDH1 20-mer peptide, and topical imiquimod was used with it. Antigens of these TCRs are unknown. Measured with immunoSEQ multiplex PCR; TCRdb has only the in-frame clones, and not every one. Of 50,000 to 70,000 clones listed, about nine tenths are singletons. Sample: PBMCs, taken from a glioma patient whose treatment included an IDH1 peptide vaccine. The receptors originated from a man aged 40-50 years with glioma.

The CDR3 loop is CASSVGLAGGRYEQYF. CDR3 nucleotide sequence: TGTGCCAGCAGCGTCGGACTAGCGGGAGGGCGGTACGAGCAGTACTTC. This sequence joins TRBV5-4 and TRBJ2-7; 15 nucleotides agree with TRBD2. In germline, CDR1 is SGHNT, CDR2 YYREEE (reference sequence). The CDR3 sequence is 16 residues long. The ends lost 4 bases at V and 4 bases at J; junction bases unmatched: 6. Complete variable domain (other parts from reference TRBV5-4 and TRBJ2-7): ETGVTQSPTHLIKTRGQQVTLRCSSQSGHNTVSWYQQALGQGPQFIFQYYREEENGRGNFPPRFSGLQFPNYSSELNVNALELDDSALYLCASSVGLAGGRYEQYFGPGTRLTVT.

The rearrangement joins TRBV10-3 to TRBJ2-5; D not resolved. The closer fit of TRBJ2-7 to the DNA end suggests the J call may be wrong. Germline V CDR1 and CDR2: ENHRY, SYGVKD. This CDR3 spans 10 amino acids. CDR3 nucleotide sequence: TGTGCCATTGGTTCCTACGAGCAGTACTTC. This gives the protein CAIGSYEQYF.

The rearrangement links TRBV19 to TRBJ2-3, with 8 bases that match TRBD1. CDR3 length: 14 amino acids. V trimming: 5 bases; J trimming: 4 bases; junction bases outside the gene matches: 5. The germline V gene has CDR1 LNHDA and CDR2 SQIVND (reference sequence). CDR3 loop: CASSPDRAADTQYF. As DNA, the CDR3 is TGTGCCAGTAGTCCGGACAGGGCGGCAGATACGCAGTATTTT.

J is TRBJ1-2 and V is TRBV4-1, with 9 bases matching TRBD1. Germline V gene lookup returns CDR1 MGHRA and CDR2 YSYEKL. This CDR3 comprises 17 residues. Trimming took 3 bases from V and 3 from J; bases not matched to a gene: 11. CDR3 sequence reads: CASSHSLFRDRDYGYTF. The CDR3 DNA sequence: TGCGCCAGCAGCCATAGTCTTTTTCGGGACAGGGACTATGGCTACACCTTC.

CDR3 residues: CASQDRAGNTIYF. For the CDR3, the DNA is TGTGCCAGCCAAGACAGGGCTGGAAACACCATATATTTT. This chain links TRBV27 with TRBJ1-3; 7 nucleotides line up with TRBD1. This CDR3 comprises 13 residues. V was pared by 8 bases and J by 2 bases, with 3 bases of the junction left unmatched. The germline V gene encodes CDR1 MNHEY and CDR2 SMNVEV (reference sequence).

The V gene is TRBV28, the J gene TRBJ2-7; TRBD1 matches at 7 bases. J lost 6 bases, V lost 6 bases, and 11 bases had no gene match. Per germline, CDR1 MDHEN and CDR2 SYDVKM. The CDR3 has 14 amino acids. Here the CDR3 DNA reads TGTGCCAGCAGACCCGACGACAGGGCTACCGAGCAGTACTTC. Protein: CASRPDDRATEQYF. The variable domain in full, completed from reference TRBV28 and TRBJ2-7, reads DVKVTQSSRYLVKRTGEKVFLECVQDMDHENMFWYRQDPGLGLRLIYFSYDVKMKEKGDIPEGYSVSREKKERFSLILESASTNQTSMYLCASRPDDRATEQYFGPGTRLTVT.

This clone has more than one count but fewer than ten. The chain carries TRBV14 and TRBJ2-4, with D unclear. Germline V gene sequence: CDR1 SGHDN, CDR2 FVKESK. V was clipped by 0 bases and J by 0 bases, with 15 bases between them. This CDR3 spans 18 amino acids. The CDR3 protein is CASSQDSTSALAKNIQYF. As DNA, the CDR3 is TGTGCCAGCAGCCAAGACTCGACCAGCGCATTAGCCAAAAACATTCAGTACTTC.

The V call is TRBV6-1, the J call TRBJ2-3; D unclear. The CDR3 spans 14 residues. The V end lost 4 bases, the J end lost 0 bases, and 8 bases lay between the germline ends. CDR1 is MNHNS and CDR2 is SASEGT in the germline V gene. Here the CDR3 reads CASSVAPSTDTQYF. In DNA form, the CDR3 reads TGTGCCAGCAGTGTGGCGCCTAGCACAGATACGCAGTATTTT.

This clone occurred once. The chain is built from TRBV4-2 and TRBJ2-5; D ambiguous. This CDR3 is 14 amino acids long. The germline gives CDR1 LGHNA, CDR2 YNFKEQ. The ends were cut back, 1 base at V and 5 bases at J, with 11 bases in the middle. CDR3 residues: CASSQALLGETQYF. In nucleotides, the CDR3 is TGTGCCAGCAGCCAAGCTCTCCTCGGGGAGACCCAGTACTTC.

The CDR3 DNA reads as TGTGCCACCAGCAGAGATTTTGGCAGGGGGCCATGGGACTACGAGCAGTACTTC. Translation gives CATSRDFGRGPWDYEQYF. The rearrangement joins TRBV15 to TRBJ2-7, with 8 bases fitting TRBD1. The CDR3 sequence is 18 residues long. Looked up from germline, CDR1 is LNHNV and CDR2 is YYDKDF (reference sequence). V dropped 0 bases and J dropped 3; count of bases not matched to a gene: 13.

V and J are TRBV27 and TRBJ1-3; no reliable D call. Germline V lookup: CDR1 MNHEY, CDR2 SMNVEV (reference sequence). V dropped 10 bases and J dropped 6 bases, with 16 bases sitting between them. The CDR3 is 13 residues long. The DNA for the CDR3 is TGTGCCACTGCGGCAGACGTGACAAACACCATATATTTT. Amino acid sequence: CATAADVTNTIYF.

The chain links TRBV9 to TRBJ2-2, with a weak D call TRBD1 (5 bases). The CDR3 is 16 amino acids. CDR1 SGDLS and CDR2 YYNGEE come from the germline V gene. V lost 0 bases to trimming and J lost 2 bases, with 11 bases between them. The CDR3 here is CASSVVGELNTGELFF. The CDR3 DNA follows: TGTGCCAGCAGCGTAGTAGGGGAACTAAACACCGGGGAGCTGTTTTTT.

This clone was detected only once. The CDR3 bases are TGTGCCAGCAGCTTTGGGGGCTGGGAAAACATTCAGTACTTC. Translated: CASSFGGWENIQYF. The chain recombines TRBV7-2 with TRBJ2-4, with D possibly being TRBD1 (6 bases). V was shortened by 3 bases and J by 5 bases, with 11 bases between the two germline ends. CDR1 is SGHTA and CDR2 is FQGNSA in the germline V gene. CDR3 length: 14 amino acids. Combining the CDR3 with reference TRBV7-2 and TRBJ2-4 gives the whole variable domain GAGVSQSPSNKVTEKGKDVELRCDPISGHTALYWYRQSLGQGLEFLIYFQGNSAPDKSGLPSDRFSAERTGGSVSTLTIQRTQQEDSAVYLCASSFGGWENIQYFGAGTRLSVL.

This clone was recorded once. V is TRBV28 and J is TRBJ1-5, with D maybe TRBD1 (6 bases). Germline V gene data show CDR1 as MDHEN and CDR2 as SYDVKM. V lost 1 base and J 4 bases, leaving 14 bases between the germline ends. CDR3 size: 16 residues. CDR3 in DNA: TGTGCCAGCAGTTTATCTGGACAGATTTTGAATCAGCCCCAGCATTTT. Protein product: CASSLSGQILNQPQHF. The full variable domain, its missing parts supplied by reference TRBV28 and TRBJ1-5, is DVKVTQSSRYLVKRTGEKVFLECVQDMDHENMFWYRQDPGLGLRLIYFSYDVKMKEKGDIPEGYSVSREKKERFSLILESASTNQTSMYLCASSLSGQILNQPQHFGDGTRLSIL.

This clone came up a few times. The chain joins TRBV6-5 to TRBJ1-2; D is perhaps TRBD1 (5 bases). V lost 0 bases to trimming and J lost 4 bases, with 12 bases between them. CDR3 length: 15 residues. Looked up from germline, CDR1 is MNHEY and CDR2 is SVGAGI. Here the CDR3 reads CASSYSTRGGYGYTF. The CDR3 DNA reads TGTGCCAGCAGTTACTCTACGAGGGGCGGCTATGGCTACACCTTC.